These T cell receptor beta chains were read from a single sample in a study of blood T cell repertoires in COVID-19. Using immunoSEQ multiplex PCR, the repertoire was profiled, and TCRdb retains in-frame clones only, with some absent. The sample contains 250,000 to 300,000 clones, about 87% of which appear only once. Sequencing used peripheral blood. The receptors shown here come from a woman between 40 and 55 years old who had recovered from COVID-19. Each CDR3 is given with its conserved first and last residue. A D gene is named only where the DNA matches it firmly. Clone size is not always given. Where it is, it says once, few, many or a class for expanded clones.

TRBV9	TRBD2	TRBJ2-7	.	16	CASSDHSGGPYREQYF	TGTGCCAGCAGCGACCATAGCGGGGGGCCTTATCGGGAGCAGTACTTC
TRBV3-1/TRBV3-2	TRBD2	TRBJ2-2	.	18	CASSQDGWLAGYTGELFF	TGTGCCAGCAGCCAAGATGGGTGGCTAGCGGGATACACCGGGGAGCTGTTTTTT
TRBV27	TRBD2	TRBJ2-5	.	17	CASRRRLAGGPQETQYF	TGTGCCAGCAGAAGACGACTAGCGGGGGGCCCTCAAGAGACCCAGTACTTC
TRBV11-2	TRBD1	TRBJ1-3	.	17	CASSPGRGRSTGNTIYF	TGTGCCAGCAGCCCAGGCAGGGGGCGTTCTACGGGAAACACCATATATTTT
TRBV7-7	TRBD2	TRBJ2-5	.	15	CASSLARTSGETQYF	TGTGCCAGCAGCTTAGCGCGGACTAGCGGAGAGACCCAGTACTTC
TRBV10-3	.	TRBJ1-3	.	15	CATYGLKSSGNTIYF	TGTGCCACCTACGGACTGAAGAGCTCTGGAAACACCATATATTTT
TRBV6-5	TRBD1	TRBJ2-7	once	15	CASRDREISSYEQYF	TGTGCCAGCAGGGACAGGGAAATTAGCTCCTACGAGCAGTACTTC
TRBV2	.	TRBJ2-7	once	16	CASSTSRGGIDYEQYF	TGTGCCAGCAGTACTTCCAGAGGGGGAATTGACTACGAGCAGTACTTC
TRBV3-1/TRBV3-2	TRBD1	TRBJ1-2	.	14	CASSLLGTGHGYTF	TGTGCCAGCAGCCTCCTTGGGACAGGACATGGCTACACCTTC
TRBV10-3	.	TRBJ2-6	few	17	CAISVGRVGPGANVLTF	TGTGCCATCAGTGTAGGCAGGGTAGGGCCTGGGGCCAACGTCCTGACTTTC
TRBV5-4	TRBD2	TRBJ2-1	.	15	CASSRSSGGYNEQFF	TGTGCCAGCAGTCGCTCTAGCGGGGGCTACAATGAGCAGTTCTTC
TRBV7-9	TRBD1	TRBJ2-7	few	13	CASRRDSSYEQYF	TGTGCCAGCAGACGGGACAGCTCCTACGAGCAGTACTTC
TRBV30	TRBD1	TRBJ1-4	.	14	CAWSPRQGNEKLFF	TGTGCCTGGAGTCCTAGACAGGGTAATGAAAAACTGTTTTTT
TRBV19	.	TRBJ2-1	few	12	CASSTRENEQFF	TGTGCCAGTAGTACAAGGGAGAATGAGCAGTTCTTC
TRBV5-1	TRBD1	TRBJ1-2	.	13	CASSHDRGYGYTF	TGCGCCAGCAGCCACGACAGGGGATATGGCTACACCTTC
TRBV19	.	TRBJ1-1	.	15	CASSIRRRGSAEAFF	TGTGCCAGTAGTATCCGCCGGAGGGGATCAGCTGAAGCTTTCTTT
TRBV3-1/TRBV3-2	.	TRBJ2-1	.	15	CASSQDFRTDNEQFF	TGTGCCAGCAGCCAAGATTTCAGGACAGACAATGAGCAGTTCTTC
TRBV4-1	.	TRBJ1-4	.	16	CASSQEGKPTGEKLFF	TGCGCCAGCAGCCAAGAAGGAAAGCCTACCGGGGAAAAACTGTTTTTT
TRBV15	.	TRBJ2-5	.	15	CATSRDYTSQETQYF	TGTGCCACCAGCAGAGATTACACTAGCCAAGAGACCCAGTACTTC
TRBV5-5	TRBD1	TRBJ2-5	.	14	CASSAWDRRETQYF	TGTGCCAGCAGCGCATGGGACAGACGGGAGACCCAGTACTTC
TRBV7-3	.	TRBJ2-1	.	14	CASSPGVPYNEQFF	TGTGCCAGCAGCCCGGGGGTTCCCTACAATGAGCAGTTCTTC
TRBV11-2	TRBD1	TRBJ1-2	.	15	CASSLDLAGGHGYTF	TGTGCCAGCAGCTTAGATCTAGCAGGGGGGCATGGCTACACCTTC
TRBV5-4	TRBD2	TRBJ2-2	.	15	CASSFLAGGTGELFF	TGTGCCAGCAGCTTTCTAGCGGGGGGGACCGGGGAGCTGTTTTTT